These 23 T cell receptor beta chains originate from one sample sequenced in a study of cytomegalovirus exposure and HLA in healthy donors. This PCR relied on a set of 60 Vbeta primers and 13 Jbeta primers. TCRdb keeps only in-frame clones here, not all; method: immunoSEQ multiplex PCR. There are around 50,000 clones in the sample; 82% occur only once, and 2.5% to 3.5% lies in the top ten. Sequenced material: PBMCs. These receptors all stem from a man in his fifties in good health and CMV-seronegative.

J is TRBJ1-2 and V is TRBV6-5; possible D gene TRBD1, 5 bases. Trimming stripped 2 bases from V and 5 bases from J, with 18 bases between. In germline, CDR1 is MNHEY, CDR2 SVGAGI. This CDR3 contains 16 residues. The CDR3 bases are TGTGCCAGCAGTTACGAAACACAGGCTCTCGGTTATGGCTACACCTTC. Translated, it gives CASSYETQALGYGYTF.

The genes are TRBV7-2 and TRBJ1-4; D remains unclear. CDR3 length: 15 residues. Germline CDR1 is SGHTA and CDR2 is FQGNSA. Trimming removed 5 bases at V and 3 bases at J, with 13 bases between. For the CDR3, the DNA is TGTGCCAGCAGCCCTAGACGGCCTCCTAATGAAAAACTGTTTTTT. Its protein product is CASSPRRPPNEKLFF.

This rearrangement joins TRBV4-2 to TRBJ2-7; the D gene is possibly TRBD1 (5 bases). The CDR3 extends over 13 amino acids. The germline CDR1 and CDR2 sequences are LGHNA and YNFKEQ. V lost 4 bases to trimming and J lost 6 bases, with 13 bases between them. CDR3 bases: TGTGCCAGCAGCCCCGGAGACAGATCCGAGCAGTACTTC. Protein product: CASSPGDRSEQYF.

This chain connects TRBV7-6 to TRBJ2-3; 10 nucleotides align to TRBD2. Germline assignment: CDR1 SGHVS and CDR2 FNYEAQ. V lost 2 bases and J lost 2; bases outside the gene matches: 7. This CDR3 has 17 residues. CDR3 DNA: TGTGCCAGCAGCTTATCCCTAGCGGGGGAATCCACAGATACGCAGTATTTT. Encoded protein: CASSLSLAGESTDTQYF. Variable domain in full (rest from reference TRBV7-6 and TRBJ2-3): GAGVSQSPRYKVTKRGQDVALRCDPISGHVSLYWYRQALGQGPEFLTYFNYEAQQDKSGLPNDRFSAERPEGSISTLTIQRTEQRDSAMYRCASSLSLAGESTDTQYFGPGTRLTVL.

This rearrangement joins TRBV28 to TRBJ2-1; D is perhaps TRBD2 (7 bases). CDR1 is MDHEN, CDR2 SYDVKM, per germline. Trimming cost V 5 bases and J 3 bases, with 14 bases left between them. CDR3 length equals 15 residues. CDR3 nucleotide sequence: TGTGCCAGCAGTCTGGGGGGGGCAGTCTACAATGAGCAGTTCTTC. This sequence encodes CASSLGGAVYNEQFF. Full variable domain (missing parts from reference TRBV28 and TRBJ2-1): DVKVTQSSRYLVKRTGEKVFLECVQDMDHENMFWYRQDPGLGLRLIYFSYDVKMKEKGDIPEGYSVSREKKERFSLILESASTNQTSMYLCASSLGGAVYNEQFFGPGTRLTVL.

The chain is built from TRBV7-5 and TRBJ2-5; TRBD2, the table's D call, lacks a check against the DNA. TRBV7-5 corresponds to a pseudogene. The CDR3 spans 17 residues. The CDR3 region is CVRSLVLAGPRQETQYF. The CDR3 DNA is TGTGTCAGAAGCTTAGTACTAGCGGGACCGCGGCAAGAGACCCAGTACTTC.

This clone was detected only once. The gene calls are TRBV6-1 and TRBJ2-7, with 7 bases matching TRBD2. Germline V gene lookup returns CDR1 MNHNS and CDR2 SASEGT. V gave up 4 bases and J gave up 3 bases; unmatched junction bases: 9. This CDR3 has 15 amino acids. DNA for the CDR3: TGTGCCAGCAGTGTCGTGGGGGTAGCGGGCTACGAGCAGTACTTC. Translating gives CASSVVGVAGYEQYF.

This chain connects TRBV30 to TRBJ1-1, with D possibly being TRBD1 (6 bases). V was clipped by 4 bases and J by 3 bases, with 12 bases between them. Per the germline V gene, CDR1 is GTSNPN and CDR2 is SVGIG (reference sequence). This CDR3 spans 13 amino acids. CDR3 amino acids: CAWNQQGYTEAFF. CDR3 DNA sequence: TGTGCCTGGAACCAACAGGGCTACACTGAAGCTTTCTTT.

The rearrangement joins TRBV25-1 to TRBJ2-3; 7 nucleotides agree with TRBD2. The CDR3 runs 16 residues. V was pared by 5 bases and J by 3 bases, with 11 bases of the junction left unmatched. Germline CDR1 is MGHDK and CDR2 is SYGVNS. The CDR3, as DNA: TGTGCCAGCAGTCAGAGGGCAGGGCGGGGGACAGATACGCAGTATTTT. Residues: CASSQRAGRGTDTQYF.

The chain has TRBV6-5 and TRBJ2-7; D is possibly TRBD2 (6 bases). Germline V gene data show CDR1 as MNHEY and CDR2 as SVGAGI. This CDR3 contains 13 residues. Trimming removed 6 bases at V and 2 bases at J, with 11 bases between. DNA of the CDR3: TGTGCCAGCAGCTTAGGAGGGACCTACGAGCAGTACTTC. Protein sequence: CASSLGGTYEQYF.

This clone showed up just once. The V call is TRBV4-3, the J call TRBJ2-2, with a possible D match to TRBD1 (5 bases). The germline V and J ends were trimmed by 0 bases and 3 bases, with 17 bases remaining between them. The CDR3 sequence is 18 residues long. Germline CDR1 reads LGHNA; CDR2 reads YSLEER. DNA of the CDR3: TGCGCCAGCAGCCAAGATCCCTCCCAGGCACAGGACACCGGGGAGCTGTTTTTT. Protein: CASSQDPSQAQDTGELFF.

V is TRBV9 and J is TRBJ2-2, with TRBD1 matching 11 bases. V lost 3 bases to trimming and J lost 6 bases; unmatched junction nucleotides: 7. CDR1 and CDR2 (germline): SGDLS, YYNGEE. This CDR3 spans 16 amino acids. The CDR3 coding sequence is TGTGCCAGCAGCGGGCATGGGACAGGGGGATCCGGGGAGCTGTTTTTT. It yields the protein CASSGHGTGGSGELFF.

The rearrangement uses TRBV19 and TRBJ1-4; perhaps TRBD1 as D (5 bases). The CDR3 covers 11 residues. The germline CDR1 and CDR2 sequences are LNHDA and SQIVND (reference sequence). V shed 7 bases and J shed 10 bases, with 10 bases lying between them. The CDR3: CASTRGIKLFF. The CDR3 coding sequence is TGTGCCAGTACCCGGGGGATAAAACTGTTTTTT.

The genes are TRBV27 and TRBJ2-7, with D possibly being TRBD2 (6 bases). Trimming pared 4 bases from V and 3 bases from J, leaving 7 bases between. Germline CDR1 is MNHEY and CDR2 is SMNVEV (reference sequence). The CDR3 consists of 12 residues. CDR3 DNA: TGTGCCAGCAGTTCCGGGAGCTACGAGCAGTACTTC. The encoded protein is CASSSGSYEQYF.

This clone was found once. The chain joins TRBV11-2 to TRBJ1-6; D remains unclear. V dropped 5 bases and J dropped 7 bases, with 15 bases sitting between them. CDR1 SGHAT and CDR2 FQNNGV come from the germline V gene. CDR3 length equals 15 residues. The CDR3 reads CASSLTRAVNSPLHF. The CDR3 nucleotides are TGTGCCAGCAGCCTAACTAGGGCAGTAAATTCACCCCTCCACTTT.

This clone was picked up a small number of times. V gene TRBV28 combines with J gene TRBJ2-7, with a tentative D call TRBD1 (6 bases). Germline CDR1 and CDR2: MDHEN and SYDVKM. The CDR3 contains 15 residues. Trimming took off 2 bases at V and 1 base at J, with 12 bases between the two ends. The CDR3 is CASSLDRSISYEQYF. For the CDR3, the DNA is TGTGCCAGCAGTTTAGACAGGTCAATTTCCTACGAGCAGTACTTC.

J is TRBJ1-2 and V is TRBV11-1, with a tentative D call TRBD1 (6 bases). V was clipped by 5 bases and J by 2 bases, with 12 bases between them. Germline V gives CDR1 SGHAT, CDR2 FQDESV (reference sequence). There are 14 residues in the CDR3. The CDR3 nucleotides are TGTGCCAGCAGCCCAAGGACAGTCAACTATGGCTACACCTTC. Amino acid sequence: CASSPRTVNYGYTF. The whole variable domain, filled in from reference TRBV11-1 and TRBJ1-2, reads EAEVAQSPRYKITEKSQAVAFWCDPISGHATLYWYRQILGQGPELLVQFQDESVVDDSQLPKDRFSAERLKGVDSTLKIQPAELGDSAMYLCASSPRTVNYGYTFGSGTRLTVV.

The CDR3 sequence is CAWSVGSGGTDTQYF. The CDR3 DNA reads TGTGCCTGGAGTGTAGGGAGCGGGGGCACAGATACGCAGTATTTT. The chain has TRBV30 and TRBJ2-3; TRBD2 matches at 7 bases. The length of the CDR3 is 15 residues. V was clipped by 0 bases and J by 1 base; unmatched bases: 4. The germline V gene has CDR1 GTSNPN and CDR2 SVGIG (reference sequence).

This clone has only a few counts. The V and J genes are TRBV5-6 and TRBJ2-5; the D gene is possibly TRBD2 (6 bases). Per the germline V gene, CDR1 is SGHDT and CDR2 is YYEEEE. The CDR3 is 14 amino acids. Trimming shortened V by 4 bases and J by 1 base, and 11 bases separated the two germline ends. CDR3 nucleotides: TGTGCCAGCAGCCCCCGGGACTTCCAAGAGACCCAGTACTTC. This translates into CASSPRDFQETQYF.

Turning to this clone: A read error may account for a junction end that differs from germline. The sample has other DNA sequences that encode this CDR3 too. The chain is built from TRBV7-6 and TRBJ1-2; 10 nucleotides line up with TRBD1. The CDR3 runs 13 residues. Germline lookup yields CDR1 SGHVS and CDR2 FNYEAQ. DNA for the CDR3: TGCGCCAGCAGCTCCGGGACAGGGGACGGCTACACCTTC. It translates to CASSSGTGDGYTF.

The CDR3 region is CATQGQGVYEQYF. The CDR3 nucleotides read TGTGCCACGCAGGGACAGGGGGTCTACGAGCAGTACTTC. J is TRBJ2-7 and V is TRBV19; 11 bases match TRBD1. This CDR3 is 13 amino acids long. The germline gives CDR1 LNHDA, CDR2 SQIVND (reference sequence). V lost 10 bases, J lost 3 bases, and 5 bases stayed unmatched.

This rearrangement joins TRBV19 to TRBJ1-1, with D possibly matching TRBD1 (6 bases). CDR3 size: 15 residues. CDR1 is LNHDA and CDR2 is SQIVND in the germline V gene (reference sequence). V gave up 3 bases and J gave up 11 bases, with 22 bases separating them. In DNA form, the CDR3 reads TGTGCCAGTAGTATCTCACGGCGGGGGCGATTGATGGCTTTCTTT. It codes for CASSISRRGRLMAFF.

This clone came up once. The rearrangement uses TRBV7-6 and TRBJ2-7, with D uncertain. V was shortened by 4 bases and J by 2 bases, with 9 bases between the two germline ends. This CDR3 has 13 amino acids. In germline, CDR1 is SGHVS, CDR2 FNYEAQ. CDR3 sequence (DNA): TGTGCCAGCAGCTCGTACAGTACCTACGAGCAGTACTTC. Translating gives CASSSYSTYEQYF.